This entry describes one TCR beta chain. This table comes from immunoSEQ multiplex PCR, and its TCRdb copy is limited to in-frame clones, with some not included. The table records approximately 140,000 clones, 80% to 90% of them present only once. The sample comes from a study of blood T cell repertoires in COVID-19. Across the whole study: The samples span acute and convalescent COVID-19 from the United States, Italy and Spain. Sample material is recorded as cDNA or gDNA derived from T cells, B-cell-depleted T cells, or PBMCs.

V shed 5 bases, J shed 2 bases, and the junction held 5 bases outside the gene matches. This CDR3 comprises 15 residues. Per germline, CDR1 SGHVS and CDR2 FNYEAQ. The clonotype comes from a man aged 18 to 29 with COVID-19, enrolled during active disease. The sample was peripheral blood. The chain has TRBV7-6 and TRBJ2-3, with 9 bases fitting TRBD1. The CDR3 region is CASSDRGSITDTQYF. DNA for the CDR3: TGTGCCAGCAGCGACAGGGGGTCCATCACAGATACGCAGTATTTT.